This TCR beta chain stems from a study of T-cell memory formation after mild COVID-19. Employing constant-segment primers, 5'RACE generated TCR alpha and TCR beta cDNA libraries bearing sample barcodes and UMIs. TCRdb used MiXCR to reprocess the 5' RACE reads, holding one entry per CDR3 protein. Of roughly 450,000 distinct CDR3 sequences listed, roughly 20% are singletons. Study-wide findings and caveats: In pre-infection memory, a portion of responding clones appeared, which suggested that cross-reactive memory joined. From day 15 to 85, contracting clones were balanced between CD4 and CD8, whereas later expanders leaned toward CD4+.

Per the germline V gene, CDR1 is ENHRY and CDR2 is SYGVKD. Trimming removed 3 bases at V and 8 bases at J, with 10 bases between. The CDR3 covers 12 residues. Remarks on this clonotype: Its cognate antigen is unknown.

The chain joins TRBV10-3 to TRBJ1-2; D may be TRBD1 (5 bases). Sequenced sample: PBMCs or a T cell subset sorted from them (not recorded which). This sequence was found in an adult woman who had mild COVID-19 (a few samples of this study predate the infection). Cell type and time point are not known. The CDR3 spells CAISEGVMGYTF. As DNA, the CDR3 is TGTGCCATCAGTGAAGGGGTCATGGGCTACACCTTC.